This T cell receptor beta chain was observed in a study of shared clonotypes between healthy human individuals. The germline gives CDR1 SNHLY, CDR2 FYNNEI. Trimming took 6 bases from V and 5 from J; bases not matched to a gene: 8. CDR3 length: 14 amino acids. Generated by immunoSEQ multiplex PCR, the TCRdb table keeps only in-frame clones and is missing some. The table lists 2.3 million or so clones, approximately 95% of them singletons. The V and J genes are TRBV2 and TRBJ1-1; 8 bases fit TRBD1. This receptor was taken from a man aged 18 to 29 in good health. Some clones in this sample may be carry-over from other donors' samples. The specimen sequenced was naive CD4+ T cells from PBMCs. Subset noted: CD45RA+ positively selected. This chain's CDR3 is CASRTMDRETEAFF. CDR3 in DNA: TGTGCCAGCAGGACGATGGACAGGGAGACTGAAGCTTTCTTT.